Listed below are T cell receptor beta chains from one sample, sequenced in a study of shared clonotypes between healthy human individuals. Using immunoSEQ multiplex PCR, the repertoire was profiled, and TCRdb retains in-frame clones only, with some absent. Found here are 2 million to 2.5 million clones, more than 90% of them singletons; the top ten hold about 0.13%. Sequences were obtained from naive CD4+ T cells sorted from blood. The receptor source for this set is a man aged 18 to 29 in good health. The CDR3 runs from the conserved cysteine through the conserved F or W.

V gene	J gene	CDR3 protein
TRBV5-1	TRBJ2-1	CASSPSAGLENEQFF
TRBV30	TRBJ1-4	CAWEGGAGEKLFF
TRBV4-1	TRBJ1-4	CASSLDTGGGREKLFF
TRBV5-1	TRBJ1-4	CASSPNTGGDEKLFF
TRBV11-2	TRBJ2-7	CASSYSGVSSYEQYF
TRBV7-9	TRBJ2-6	CASSLVGQGNGANVLTF
TRBV7-3	TRBJ2-2	CASSLGGVRTGELFF
TRBV7-9	TRBJ1-6	CASSLAMGSGGPLHF
TRBV6-5	TRBJ1-2	CASSSVLGQGNYGYTF
TRBV7-2	TRBJ2-7	CASSLGGGLSYEQYF
TRBV6-6	TRBJ1-2	CASSYPDRDYGYTF
TRBV5-1	TRBJ2-7	CASSLDNSDSQFRVYEQYF
TRBV5-1	TRBJ1-1	CATGARAGTEAFF
TRBV10-3	TRBJ1-5	CAISDGEVSQPQHF
TRBV6-1	TRBJ2-3	CASSVDQSTDTQYF